This T cell receptor (beta chain) was obtained from a study of blood T cell repertoires in COVID-19. The repertoire was sequenced with immunoSEQ multiplex PCR; TCRdb's copy has only in-frame clones and lacks some. The sample carries 84,000 or so clones, more than 65% recorded once. The length of the CDR3 is 14 residues. Germline CDR1 MNHEY, CDR2 SVGEGT. V lost 0 bases to trimming and J lost 10 bases; unmatched junction nucleotides: 6. The sample comprised peripheral blood. This receptor was identified in a man aged 70 or older with acute or convalescent COVID-19. This chain joins TRBV6-2 or TRBV6-3 and TRBJ1-5, with 7 bases that match TRBD1. CDR3 in amino acids: CASSYSTGKGPQHF. The DNA for the CDR3 is TGTGCCAGCAGTTACTCGACAGGGAAAGGCCCCCAGCATTTT.